This T cell receptor beta chain emerged from a study of Graves' ophthalmopathy and Graves' hyperthyroidism. Germline V gives CDR1 MNHEY, CDR2 SVGAGI. With 0 bases removed from V and 6 bases from J, the gap between germline ends came to 6 bases. The CDR3 has 12 amino acids. TCR beta CDR3 amplification used RNA transcripts. In the first round, RT-PCR was carried out with HTBI primers, and a multiplex PCR formed the second round. TCRdb itself ran the multiplex PCR reads through MiXCR, one entry per CDR3 protein. The sample yields over 500,000 distinct CDR3 sequences, about 20% seen once. Comment on this clonotype: Its antigen is as yet unknown.

Study-level results: Built on 13 signatures, a model told ophthalmopathy apart from stable hyperthyroidism with roughly 88% sensitivity and approximately 80% specificity.

The receptor comes from a woman between 18 and 29 years old with stable Graves' hyperthyroidism. Some clones in this sample may be carry-over from other donors' samples. Material for sequencing was peripheral blood. This sequence joins TRBV6-5 and TRBJ2-7; D call uncertain. The DNA of the CDR3 is TGTGCCAGCAGTTACTCGAAAGTCGAGCAGTACTTC. Translation: CASSYSKVEQYF.